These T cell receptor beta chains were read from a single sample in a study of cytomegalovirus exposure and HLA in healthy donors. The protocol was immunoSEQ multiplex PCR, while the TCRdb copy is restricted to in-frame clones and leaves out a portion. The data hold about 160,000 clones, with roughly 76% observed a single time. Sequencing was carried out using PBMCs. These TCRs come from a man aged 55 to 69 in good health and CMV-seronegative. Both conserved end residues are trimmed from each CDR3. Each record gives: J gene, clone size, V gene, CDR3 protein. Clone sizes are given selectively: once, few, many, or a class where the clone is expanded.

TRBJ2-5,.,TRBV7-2,ASNPTAQETQY
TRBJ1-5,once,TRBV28,ASSQGGTNQPQH
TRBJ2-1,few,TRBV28,ASSFPQVYNEQF
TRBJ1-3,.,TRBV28,ASRFAISGNTIY
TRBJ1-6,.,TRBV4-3,ASSQVRGYNSPLH
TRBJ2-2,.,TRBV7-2,ASSFTGTKNTGELF
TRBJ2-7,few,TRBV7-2,ASSFVAEVYEQY
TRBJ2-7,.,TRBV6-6,ASSSSRQGSIYEQY
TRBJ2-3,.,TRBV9,ASSVHPGSGIQDTQY
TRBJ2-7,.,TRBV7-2,ASSTPLGYEQY
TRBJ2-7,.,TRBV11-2,ASSRPRSGSVQY
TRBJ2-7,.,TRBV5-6,ASSLPVGGGEQY
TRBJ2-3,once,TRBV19,ASSSTGVIRTDTQY
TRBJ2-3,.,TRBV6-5,ASRRDYSTDTQY
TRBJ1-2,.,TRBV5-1,ASSLGQVYGYT
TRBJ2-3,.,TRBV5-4,ASSLRGTRLGDTQY
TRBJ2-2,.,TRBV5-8,ASSLPGVAGELF
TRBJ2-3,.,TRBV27,ASILLPGLAGGADTQY
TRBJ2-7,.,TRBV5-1,ASSLALAGGGEQY
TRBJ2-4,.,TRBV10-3,AISESEGANIQY
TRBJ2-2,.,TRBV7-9,ASSPGLGNTGELF
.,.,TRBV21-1,ASRGGFFDEQY
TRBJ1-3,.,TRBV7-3,ASSQSGAGNTTY
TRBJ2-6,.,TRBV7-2,ASSPSSSSGANVLT
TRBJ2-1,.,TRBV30,AWSALGGWWNEQF
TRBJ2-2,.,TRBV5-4,ASSFPPGLAGGPGTGELF
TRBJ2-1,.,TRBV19,ASSTDQRGGRF
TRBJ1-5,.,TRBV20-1,SARPLQPQH
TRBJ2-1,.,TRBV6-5,ASNREATFNEQF
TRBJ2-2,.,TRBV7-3,ASSLTGGSTGELF
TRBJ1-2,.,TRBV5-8,ASSLAYGVKGGGYT
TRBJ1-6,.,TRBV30,AWSEQGIGNSPLH
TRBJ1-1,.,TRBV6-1,ASSVRGGDTEAF
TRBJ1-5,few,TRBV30,AWSVLTSNQPQH
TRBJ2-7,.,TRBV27,ASSELPPGAYEQY
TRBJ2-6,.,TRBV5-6,ASSLLGDSQSSGANVLT
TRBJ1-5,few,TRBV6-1,ASSGTGGNQPQH
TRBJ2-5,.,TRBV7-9,ASSSRGPETQY
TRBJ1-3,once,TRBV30,AWSLSFSSGNTIY
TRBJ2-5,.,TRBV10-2,ASSAGRETQY
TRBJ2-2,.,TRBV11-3,ASSRGGGSPGELF